This T cell receptor beta chain was found in a study of control samples from healthy donors and cancer patients. The length of the CDR3 is 14 residues. In germline, CDR1 is SGDLS, CDR2 YYNGEE. With 0 bases removed from V and 8 bases from J, the gap between germline ends came to 14 bases. Here immunoSEQ multiplex PCR was the method, and the copy in TCRdb shows in-frame clones only, minus some. The sample totals about 200,000 clones. Sequenced: blood. The chain links TRBV9 to TRBJ1-2; a possible D gene is TRBD1 (5 bases). This clonotype was sampled from a woman in her thirties in good health. The CDR3 sequence is CASSVATQGGGYTF. CDR3 bases: TGTGCCAGCAGCGTAGCTACCCAGGGTGGAGGCTACACCTTC.